What follows are 2 T cell receptor beta chains derived from one specimen sequenced in a study of blood T cell repertoires in COVID-19. The table came from immunoSEQ multiplex PCR; TCRdb's copy has only in-frame clones and leaves some out. The sample holds tens of thousands of clones; approximately 83% are singletons and the top ten take approximately 15%. Sequencing input: peripheral blood. Receptor source: a man aged 35 to 55 with acute or convalescent COVID-19.

This clone has more than one count but fewer than ten. The chain joins TRBV11-2 to TRBJ2-2; 12 nucleotides match TRBD2. Germline CDR1 is SGHAT and CDR2 is FQNNGV. Unmatched junction bases numbered 5, after V lost 5 bases and J lost 4 bases. This CDR3 is built from 16 residues. The CDR3 bases are TGTGCCAGCAGCCATCTAGCGGGGGGGATCACCGGGGAGCTGTTTTTT. It encodes CASSHLAGGITGELFF.

CDR3 sequence: CARVSGGQETQYF. The CDR3 DNA follows: TGTGCCCGAGTAAGCGGGGGCCAAGAGACCCAGTACTTC. V and J are TRBV2 and TRBJ2-5, with 8 bases aligning to TRBD2. Looked up from germline, CDR1 is SNHLY and CDR2 is FYNNEI. The CDR3 loop spans 13 amino acids. V lost 11 bases to trimming and J lost 1 base; unmatched junction nucleotides: 6.